The clone carrying this TCR beta chain was seen ten or more times. Its antigen remains unknown. The data are from a study of T cells in Graves' hyperthyroidism and ophthalmopathy. Study conclusions and caveats: Researchers found most expanded thyroid clonotypes above 0.001 in blood as well. The model identified upcoming ophthalmopathy a median approximately six months ahead of onset.

The investigators amplified TCR beta CDR3 regions from RNA transcripts. The HTBI primer set was used in a first-round RT-PCR of the TCR CDR3. One entry per CDR3 protein, called by TCRdb with MiXCR from the multiplex PCR reads. The sample lists about 360,000 distinct CDR3 sequences; approximately 13% were seen once. CDR1 and CDR2 (germline): MDHEN, SYDVKM. This CDR3 has 15 amino acids. V was trimmed by 7 bases and J by 0 bases, leaving 10 bases between them. Patients were excluded for uncontrolled infection, other autoimmune disease, pregnancy or lactation. The clonotype comes from a woman in her late teens or twenties with Graves' hyperthyroidism. The rearrangement links TRBV28 to TRBJ2-6; D ambiguous. The specimen sequenced was blood. The CDR3 here is CASTPAHSGANVLTF. CDR3 nucleotides: TGTGCCAGCACTCCTGCCCACTCTGGGGCCAACGTCCTGACTTTC.